This T cell receptor (beta chain) stems from a study of blood T cells in healthy people across ages. Points from the study as a whole: Older individuals had lower TCR beta diversity per million T cells (the decline was roughly linear).

The V end lost 1 base, the J end lost 1 base, and 10 bases lay between the germline ends. Germline-derived CDR1 and CDR2 are SGDLS and YYNGEE. The CDR3 covers 15 residues. Together with a sample-barcoded 5' primer, a J-beta primer mix was included in a second PCR lasting roughly 7 to 11 cycles. Researchers report that each sample yielded at least 3 million CDR3-containing paired-end reads. TCRdb passed the 5' RACE reads through MiXCR, listing each CDR3 protein once. The table shows 980,000 or so distinct CDR3 sequences, with 48% occurring only once. Comments on this clonotype: What it recognizes is unknown.

Material: blood. The source is a man younger than 40 in good health. This chain joins TRBV9 and TRBJ2-3, with D perhaps assigned TRBD1 or TRBD2 (5 bases each). In DNA, the CDR3 is TGTGCCAGCAGCGTATGGCGAGGGGGCACAGATACGCAGTATTTT. Its translation: CASSVWRGGTDTQYF.